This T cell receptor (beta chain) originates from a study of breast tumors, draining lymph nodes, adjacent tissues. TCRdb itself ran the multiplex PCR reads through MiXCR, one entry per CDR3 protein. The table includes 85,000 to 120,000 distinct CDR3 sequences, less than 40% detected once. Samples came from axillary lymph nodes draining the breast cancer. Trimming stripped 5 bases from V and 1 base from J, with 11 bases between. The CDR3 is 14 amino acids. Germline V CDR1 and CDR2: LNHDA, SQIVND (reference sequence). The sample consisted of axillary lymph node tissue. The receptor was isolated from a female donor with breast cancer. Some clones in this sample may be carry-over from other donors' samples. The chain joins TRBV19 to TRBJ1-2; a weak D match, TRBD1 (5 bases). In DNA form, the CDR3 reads TGTGCCAGTAGTTCTCAGGGCTTTAACTATGGCTACACCTTC. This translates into CASSSQGFNYGYTF. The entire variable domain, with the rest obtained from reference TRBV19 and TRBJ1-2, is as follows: DGGITQSPKYLFRKEGQNVTLSCEQNLNHDAMYWYRQDPGQGLRLIYYSQIVNDFQKGDIAEGYSVSREKKESFPLTVTSAQKNPTAFYLCASSSQGFNYGYTFGSGTRLTVV.